This T cell receptor beta chain was sequenced in a study of T cells in Graves' hyperthyroidism and ophthalmopathy. The CDR3 has 15 residues. Germline V lookup: CDR1 MNHNS, CDR2 SASEGT. With 5 bases clipped from V and 5 bases from J, the junction kept 7 bases outside the gene matches. Study outcomes and limitations: Using 13 V-J features, a model discriminated ophthalmopathy from stable hyperthyroidism. Before onset, ophthalmopathy was predicted by the model a median roughly six months earlier. Most expanded thyroid clonotypes above 0.001 also appeared in blood.

This clonotype was counted ten times or more. What it recognizes is unknown. RNA transcripts provided the source from which TCR beta CDR3 regions were amplified. When the TCR CDR3 underwent first-round RT-PCR, the HTBI primer set was used. Each CDR3 protein is one row after TCRdb ran MiXCR on the multiplex PCR reads. This sample has about 380,000 distinct CDR3 sequences, with around 20% found just once. Input material: blood. The clonotype was recovered from a man younger than 35 with Graves' ophthalmopathy. This chain uses TRBV6-1 with TRBJ2-7; 12 bases agree with TRBD2. The DNA for the CDR3 is TGTGCCAGCAGTCTCCTAGCGGGGGGGATCCACGAGCAGTACTTC. Translation: CASSLLAGGIHEQYF.